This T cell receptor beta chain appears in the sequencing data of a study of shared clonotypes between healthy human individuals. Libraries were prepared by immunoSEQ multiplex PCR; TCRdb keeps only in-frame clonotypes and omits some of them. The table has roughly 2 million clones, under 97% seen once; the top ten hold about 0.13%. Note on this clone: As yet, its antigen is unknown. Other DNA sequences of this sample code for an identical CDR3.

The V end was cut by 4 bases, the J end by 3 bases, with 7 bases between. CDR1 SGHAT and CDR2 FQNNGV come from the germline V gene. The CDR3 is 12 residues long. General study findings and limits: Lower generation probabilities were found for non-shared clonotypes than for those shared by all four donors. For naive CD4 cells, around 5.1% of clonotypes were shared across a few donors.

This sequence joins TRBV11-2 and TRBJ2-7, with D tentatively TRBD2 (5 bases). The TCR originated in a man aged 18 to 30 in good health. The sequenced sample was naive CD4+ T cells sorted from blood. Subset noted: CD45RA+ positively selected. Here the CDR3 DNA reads TGTGCCAGCAGCTCCGGAGGCTACGAGCAGTACTTC. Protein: CASSSGGYEQYF.